The text below deals with one TCR beta chain. Source study methods: Amplification from reference gene primers served as the basis for estimated nucleated cell counts. Assay used: immunoSEQ multiplex PCR; TCRdb lists only in-frame clones, some missing. The V and J calls and clone size come from that table; D and trimming were worked out from the DNA. Of about 300,000 clones listed, around 86% are singletons. The data were obtained in a study of blood T cell repertoires in COVID-19. Trimming pared 3 bases from V and 7 bases from J, leaving 16 bases between. From germline, CDR1 is SEHNR and CDR2 FQNEAQ (reference sequence). The CDR3 runs 15 residues.

The sequenced sample was PBMCs or T cells enriched from blood (not recorded which). The source is a woman under 30 who had recovered from COVID-19. The chain combines TRBV7-9 with TRBJ1-5, with D possibly being TRBD1 (5 bases). This CDR3 reads CASSFGAGSSQPQHF. The CDR3 coding sequence is TGTGCCAGCAGCTTTGGGGCAGGGTCCAGCCAGCCCCAGCATTTT.